The 15 T cell receptor beta chains in this list originate from one sample, sequenced in a study of beta chain features in type 1 diabetes. The entirety of the isolated RNA underwent reverse transcription, so expressed TCRB transcripts were sequenced. Repertoires were generated with immunoSEQ multiplex PCR, while TCRdb's copy carries only in-frame clones and drops some. The data contain 360,000 or so clones, roughly 21% of them seen just once; the ten biggest clones take up about 0.045%. The material sequenced was naive CD4+ T cells from blood. The receptors here all came from a woman younger than 35 in good health.

The chain uses TRBV5-1 and TRBJ2-1; 8 bases are a match to TRBD2. Trimming removed 4 bases from V and 2 bases from J; junction bases left unmatched: 11. Germline V gene data show CDR1 as SGHRS and CDR2 as YFSETQ. The CDR3 has 17 residues. The CDR3: CASSLQPGGGTYNEQFF. The CDR3 nucleotides read TGCGCCAGCAGCCTCCAGCCTGGCGGGGGGACCTACAATGAGCAGTTCTTC.

The chain has TRBV7-2 and TRBJ1-2; D unresolved. This CDR3 spans 14 amino acids. Trimming took 5 bases from V and 8 from J, leaving 18 bases between them. Germline CDR1 SGHTA, CDR2 FQGNSA. The CDR3 sequence: CASSVTAAPVGYTF. The CDR3 nucleotides read TGTGCCAGCAGCGTTACCGCGGCTCCGGTCGGCTACACCTTC.

This clone was observed a handful of times. The rearrangement joins TRBV30 to TRBJ2-3; D is unresolved. The V end was cut by 4 bases, the J end by 4 bases, with 9 bases between. CDR3 size: 12 residues. Germline V gene lookup returns CDR1 GTSNPN and CDR2 SVGIG (reference sequence). CDR3 in amino acids: CAWTTSADTQYF. The CDR3, as DNA: TGTGCCTGGACCACGTCGGCAGATACGCAGTATTTT.

This chain joins TRBV30 and TRBJ2-7, with TRBD1 as a possible D gene (6 bases). Trimming removed 4 bases at V and 5 bases at J, with 12 bases between. This CDR3 region has 12 residues. CDR1 and CDR2 (germline): GTSNPN, SVGIG (reference sequence). The CDR3 reads CAWIPGVDEQYF. As DNA, the CDR3 is TGTGCCTGGATTCCAGGGGTAGACGAGCAGTACTTC.

This clone was seen a few times. The gene calls are TRBV30 and TRBJ2-6, with 13 nucleotides matching TRBD2. Germline lookup yields CDR1 GTSNPN and CDR2 SVGIG (reference sequence). The V gene end was trimmed by 1 base and the J gene end by 3 bases; junction bases not matched to a gene: 9. The CDR3 is 19 amino acids. The CDR3 region is CAWSGWTSGRFGGANVLTF. DNA for the CDR3: TGTGCCTGGAGTGGGTGGACTAGCGGGAGATTCGGTGGGGCCAACGTCCTGACTTTC.

There are a few counts of this clone. V usage is TRBV19 and J usage is TRBJ2-3; no reliable D call. Germline CDR1 LNHDA, CDR2 SQIVND (reference sequence). Trimming took 5 bases from V and 5 from J, leaving 5 bases between them. The CDR3 runs 11 residues. CDR3 nucleotides: TGTGCCAGTAGTTTCGGAGATACGCAGTATTTT. It specifies CASSFGDTQYF.

The sample holds a few counts of this clone. The V and J genes are TRBV5-4 and TRBJ2-1; 12 nucleotides align to TRBD2. J gave up 7 bases and V 3 bases, and 11 bases lay outside the gene matches. The germline CDR1 and CDR2 sequences are SGHNT and YYREEE (reference sequence). There are 17 residues in the CDR3. CDR3 in amino acids: CASSSGLLAGGRNEQFF. The CDR3 DNA is TGTGCCAGCAGCTCAGGACTACTAGCGGGAGGTAGGAATGAGCAGTTCTTC.

This chain uses TRBV29-1 with TRBJ2-5; 7 bases fit TRBD2. V dropped 8 bases and J dropped 5; count of bases not matched to a gene: 11. CDR1 and CDR2 from the germline V gene are SQVTM and ANQGSEA. The CDR3 has 13 amino acids. Here the CDR3 reads CSSSGGGGETQYF. The CDR3 bases are TGCAGCTCATCTGGGGGGGGAGGGGAGACCCAGTACTTC.

This rearrangement joins TRBV6-6 to TRBJ1-1; D remains unclear. Trimming pared 5 bases from V and 8 bases from J, leaving 9 bases between. Germline loops: CDR1 MNHNY, CDR2 SVGAGI (reference sequence). The CDR3 is made up of 11 amino acids. Here the CDR3 reads CASSHREEAFF. Written as DNA, the CDR3 is TGTGCCAGCAGTCACCGGGAGGAAGCTTTCTTT.

J is TRBJ1-1 and V is TRBV6-5; unclear D gene. Between the trimmed V and J ends, which lost 10 bases and 6 bases, there was a span of 18 bases. From germline, CDR1 is MNHEY and CDR2 SVGAGI. This CDR3 comprises 13 residues. This CDR3 reads CATTQGRMAEAFF. CDR3 in DNA: TGTGCCACCACCCAAGGGAGGATGGCTGAAGCTTTCTTT.

The chain employs TRBV19 and TRBJ2-5, with D possibly TRBD1 on 7 matching bases. Germline V gene lookup returns CDR1 LNHDA and CDR2 SQIVND (reference sequence). The ends were cut back, 6 bases at V and 5 bases at J, with 10 bases in the middle. This CDR3 is built from 12 residues. CDR3 sequence (DNA): TGTGCCAGTAGCAGGGGGGATGAGACCCAGTACTTC. Translation gives CASSRGDETQYF.

The table lists this clone with a count of one. The rearrangement joins TRBV28 to TRBJ2-7, with TRBD1 identical over 7 bases. This CDR3 is 12 amino acids long. CDR1 MDHEN and CDR2 SYDVKM come from the germline V gene. Germline trimming cut 6 bases from V and 7 bases from J; bases unmatched to any gene: 6. CDR3 sequence (DNA): TGTGCCAGCAGCGCTGGGACAGAGGAGCAGTACTTC. This encodes CASSAGTEEQYF. Full variable domain (rest looked up from reference TRBV28 and TRBJ2-7): DVKVTQSSRYLVKRTGEKVFLECVQDMDHENMFWYRQDPGLGLRLIYFSYDVKMKEKGDIPEGYSVSREKKERFSLILESASTNQTSMYLCASSAGTEEQYFGPGTRLTVT.

A few counts support this clone. CDR3 loop: CASRSTGWENEQFF. The CDR3 DNA sequence: TGTGCCAGCAGATCGACTGGGTGGGAGAATGAGCAGTTCTTC. The genes are TRBV7-9 and TRBJ2-1; possibly TRBD2 for D (5 bases). Looked up from germline, CDR1 is SEHNR and CDR2 is FQNEAQ (reference sequence). The CDR3 runs 14 residues. The germline V and J ends were trimmed by 6 bases and 7 bases, with 16 bases remaining between them.

The CDR3 DNA reads TGTGCCATCAGTGACAGGGGGCTGAACGAGCAGTACTTC. Its translation is CAISDRGLNEQYF. The rearrangement uses TRBV10-3 and TRBJ2-7; TRBD1 aligns across 8 bases. V lost 3 bases to trimming and J lost 5 bases; unmatched junction nucleotides: 3. Germline CDR1 ENHRY, CDR2 SYGVKD. The CDR3 sequence is 13 residues long.

This clone was seen a few times. The chain links TRBV7-9 to TRBJ2-3; 8 nucleotides align to TRBD1. V dropped 5 bases and J dropped 4; count of bases not matched to a gene: 2. The CDR3 covers 13 residues. From germline, CDR1 is SEHNR and CDR2 FQNEAQ (reference sequence). Here the CDR3 reads CASSQTGADTQYF. CDR3 bases: TGTGCCAGCAGCCAGACAGGGGCAGATACGCAGTATTTT.